A selection of T cell receptor beta chains follows, all from one sample in a study of technical replicates of blood from a few donors. Clones were read by immunoSEQ multiplex PCR, and TCRdb kept only the in-frame ones, dropping some. The table records roughly 72,000 clones, approximately 96% of them present only once. The sequenced sample was T cells isolated from PBMCs. The source of these receptors is a human donor in good health. Both conserved end residues are part of each CDR3. The order of the fields is CDR3 DNA, CDR3 protein, J gene, clone size, V gene, D gene. A D gene is named only where the DNA matches it firmly. Clone sizes are given selectively: once, few, many, or a class where the clone is expanded.

CDR3nt: TGCGCCAGCAGCGCCGGACAGGGGACACCTAATTCCAACTTCTATGGCTACACCTTC
CDR3aa: CASSAGQGTPNSNFYGYTF
j_gene: TRBJ1-2
abundance: -
v_gene: TRBV5-1
d_gene: TRBD1

CDR3nt: TGTGCCAGCTCACCATCTGCTACCTACGAGCAGTACTTC
CDR3aa: CASSPSATYEQYF
j_gene: TRBJ2-7
abundance: -
v_gene: TRBV18
d_gene: -

CDR3nt: TGTGCCAGCAGCCCCGAGGCAACGAAAAAACTGTTTTTT
CDR3aa: CASSPEATKKLFF
j_gene: TRBJ1-4
abundance: once
v_gene: TRBV7-9
d_gene: -

CDR3nt: TGTGCCAGCAGCTTTGGACTAGCGTACGAGCAGTACTTC
CDR3aa: CASSFGLAYEQYF
j_gene: TRBJ2-7
abundance: -
v_gene: TRBV11-2
d_gene: TRBD2

CDR3nt: TGTGCCAGCAGTCTCGGGGATTACGAGCAGTACTTC
CDR3aa: CASSLGDYEQYF
j_gene: TRBJ2-7
abundance: -
v_gene: TRBV27
d_gene: -

CDR3nt: TGCGCCAGCAGCCAAGTTGCGGGGGGCACTGAAGCTTTCTTT
CDR3aa: CASSQVAGGTEAFF
j_gene: TRBJ1-1
abundance: -
v_gene: TRBV4-3
d_gene: -

CDR3nt: TGTGCCAGCTCACCTATACAGGGGGCTGAAGCTTTCTTT
CDR3aa: CASSPIQGAEAFF
j_gene: TRBJ1-1
abundance: -
v_gene: TRBV18
d_gene: TRBD1

CDR3nt: TGTGCCAGCACCTCCGGGTACCACGAGCAGTACTTC
CDR3aa: CASTSGYHEQYF
j_gene: TRBJ2-7
abundance: -
v_gene: TRBV28
d_gene: -

CDR3nt: TGTGCCAGCTCACCTAGCCTAGGACAGGGAGTGAACGAGCAGTACTTC
CDR3aa: CASSPSLGQGVNEQYF
j_gene: TRBJ2-7
abundance: -
v_gene: TRBV18
d_gene: TRBD1

CDR3nt: TGTGCCAGCCTGAGCGGGAGGGACACCGGGGAGCTGTTTTTT
CDR3aa: CASLSGRDTGELFF
j_gene: TRBJ2-2
abundance: -
v_gene: TRBV6-1
d_gene: TRBD2

CDR3nt: TGTGCCAGCAGCTTTCTTTCCCCGGGGGAGGGCACTGAAGCTTTCTTT
CDR3aa: CASSFLSPGEGTEAFF
j_gene: TRBJ1-1
abundance: -
v_gene: TRBV11-2
d_gene: -

CDR3nt: TGTGCCAAACAGGGTGTCTATGGCTACACCTTC
CDR3aa: CAKQGVYGYTF
j_gene: TRBJ1-2
abundance: -
v_gene: TRBV21-1
d_gene: -

CDR3nt: TGTGCCAGCAGGTTAGCGGGTGTCTCCTACGAGCAGTACTTC
CDR3aa: CASRLAGVSYEQYF
j_gene: TRBJ2-7
abundance: -
v_gene: TRBV6-5
d_gene: TRBD2

CDR3nt: TGTGCCAGCAGCTTTACGGACACTGAAGCTTTCTTT
CDR3aa: CASSFTDTEAFF
j_gene: TRBJ1-1
abundance: -
v_gene: TRBV7-9
d_gene: -

CDR3nt: TGTGCCAGCAGCTTCATGGGTCAGGGGGGCTACACCTTC
CDR3aa: CASSFMGQGGYTF
j_gene: TRBJ1-2
abundance: -
v_gene: TRBV5-6
d_gene: -

CDR3nt: TGTGCCAGCAGTTTAGGGGGACAGGGTTTGTACGAGCAGTACTTC
CDR3aa: CASSLGGQGLYEQYF
j_gene: TRBJ2-7
abundance: -
v_gene: TRBV27
d_gene: TRBD1

CDR3nt: TGTGCCTGGTCGCTGACAGGGTGGGATAACACCATATATTTT
CDR3aa: CAWSLTGWDNTIYF
j_gene: TRBJ1-3
abundance: -
v_gene: TRBV30
d_gene: TRBD1

CDR3nt: TGTGCCACTAAGACGCCCGACGGGTCCTACGAGCAGTACTTC
CDR3aa: CATKTPDGSYEQYF
j_gene: TRBJ2-7
abundance: -
v_gene: TRBV2
d_gene: -

CDR3nt: TGTGCCAGCAGCTGGAATGGAGAGGCTAGCGGATTTGACGAGCAGTACTTC
CDR3aa: CASSWNGEASGFDEQYF
j_gene: TRBJ2-7
abundance: -
v_gene: TRBV5-6
d_gene: TRBD2

CDR3nt: TGTGCCAGCAGCTTCGGGGGGGCTAGGACCGGGGAGCTGTTTTTT
CDR3aa: CASSFGGARTGELFF
j_gene: TRBJ2-2
abundance: -
v_gene: TRBV7-3
d_gene: TRBD2

CDR3nt: TGTGCTGTGCTTGGAGCGTACTCCTACGAGCAGTACTTC
CDR3aa: CAVLGAYSYEQYF
j_gene: TRBJ2-7
abundance: -
v_gene: TRBV28
d_gene: -

CDR3nt: TGCGCCAGCAGCCAGTCGTCGGTGCAAGAGACCCAGTACTTC
CDR3aa: CASSQSSVQETQYF
j_gene: TRBJ2-5
abundance: -
v_gene: TRBV4-3
d_gene: -

CDR3nt: TGTGCCAGTAGTCCCGAGGGCAGAAGAAACTATGGCTACACCTTC
CDR3aa: CASSPEGRRNYGYTF
j_gene: TRBJ1-2
abundance: -
v_gene: TRBV19
d_gene: -

CDR3nt: TGTGCCAGCAGCGTAGACGGGAGGGAGCAGTACTTC
CDR3aa: CASSVDGREQYF
j_gene: TRBJ2-7
abundance: -
v_gene: TRBV9
d_gene: TRBD2

CDR3nt: TGTGCCAGCACTAATCTAGCGGGAGGCTACGAGCAGTACTTC
CDR3aa: CASTNLAGGYEQYF
j_gene: TRBJ2-7
abundance: once
v_gene: TRBV6-1
d_gene: TRBD2

CDR3nt: TGTGCCAGCAGTTACTCGAGCCTCAGGGGTGTTTATGGCTACACCTTC
CDR3aa: CASSYSSLRGVYGYTF
j_gene: TRBJ1-2
abundance: -
v_gene: TRBV6-5
d_gene: -

CDR3nt: TGCGCCAGCAGTGAGTCATTTACCGGGACAGGGAAAGTTGAAGCTTTCTTT
CDR3aa: CASSESFTGTGKVEAFF
j_gene: TRBJ1-1
abundance: -
v_gene: TRBV10-1
d_gene: TRBD1

CDR3nt: TGTGCCAGCACGGTCTGGGACAGCTCCTACGAGCAGTACTTC
CDR3aa: CASTVWDSSYEQYF
j_gene: TRBJ2-7
abundance: -
v_gene: TRBV18
d_gene: TRBD1

CDR3nt: TGTGCCAGCAGCGCGGGACTAGCGGGAGTTAGGGGGCAAGAGACCCAGTACTTC
CDR3aa: CASSAGLAGVRGQETQYF
j_gene: TRBJ2-5
abundance: -
v_gene: TRBV9
d_gene: TRBD2

CDR3nt: TGTGCCAGCAGTTCAGCGGGAGCGGCCTACAATGAGCAGTTCTTC
CDR3aa: CASSSAGAAYNEQFF
j_gene: TRBJ2-1
abundance: once
v_gene: TRBV27
d_gene: TRBD2

CDR3nt: TGTGCCAGTAGTATAGCGACTAGCGGCTACAATGAGCAGTTCTTC
CDR3aa: CASSIATSGYNEQFF
j_gene: TRBJ2-1
abundance: -
v_gene: TRBV19
d_gene: TRBD2

CDR3nt: TGTGCCGGATCCCCGGACAGGGGACACGAGCAGTACTTC
CDR3aa: CAGSPDRGHEQYF
j_gene: TRBJ2-7
abundance: -
v_gene: TRBV30
d_gene: TRBD1

CDR3nt: TGTGCCAGCAGTTCCTTCGGGGGGCCCCTCGATGGCTACACCTTC
CDR3aa: CASSSFGGPLDGYTF
j_gene: TRBJ1-2
abundance: -
v_gene: TRBV6-5
d_gene: -

CDR3nt: TGTGCCAGCAGCCAAGACCGGTTCGGGGATGGCTACACCTTC
CDR3aa: CASSQDRFGDGYTF
j_gene: TRBJ1-2
abundance: -
v_gene: TRBV4-2
d_gene: -

CDR3nt: TGTGCCAGCAGTTTATGGGGGTGGGGGGGCCCCTACGAGCAGTACTTC
CDR3aa: CASSLWGWGGPYEQYF
j_gene: TRBJ2-7
abundance: -
v_gene: TRBV28
d_gene: -

CDR3nt: TGTGCCGTCGGCAGGGTCCGTGGTGAAGCTTTCTTT
CDR3aa: CAVGRVRGEAFF
j_gene: TRBJ1-1
abundance: -
v_gene: TRBV27
d_gene: -

CDR3nt: TGCGCCAGCAGCTTTTCGCTTAGCGGGCTCACTGAAGCTTTCTTT
CDR3aa: CASSFSLSGLTEAFF
j_gene: TRBJ1-1
abundance: -
v_gene: TRBV5-1
d_gene: -

CDR3nt: TGTGCCAGCAGTGATTACGGGAGTTCCTACGAGCAGTACTTC
CDR3aa: CASSDYGSSYEQYF
j_gene: TRBJ2-7
abundance: -
v_gene: TRBV25-1
d_gene: -

CDR3nt: TGTGCCAGCAGCGGATTGGACACCGTACATCAGCCCCAGCATTTT
CDR3aa: CASSGLDTVHQPQHF
j_gene: TRBJ1-5
abundance: -
v_gene: TRBV6-6
d_gene: -

CDR3nt: TGTGCCAGCAGTTACTTCCTCGGCACTGAAGCTTTCTTT
CDR3aa: CASSYFLGTEAFF
j_gene: TRBJ1-1
abundance: -
v_gene: TRBV6-5
d_gene: -

CDR3nt: TGTGCCAGCTCACCAGGTTGGGCATCCTCCTACGAGCAGTACTTC
CDR3aa: CASSPGWASSYEQYF
j_gene: TRBJ2-7
abundance: -
v_gene: TRBV18
d_gene: -

CDR3nt: TGTGCCAGCAGCGTGCTAGCGGGAGGGTTACAAGAGACCCAGTACTTC
CDR3aa: CASSVLAGGLQETQYF
j_gene: TRBJ2-5
abundance: -
v_gene: TRBV9
d_gene: TRBD2

CDR3nt: TGCGCCAGCAGCCAAGTTTTAAGCGGGGCCCAAGAGACCCAGTACTTC
CDR3aa: CASSQVLSGAQETQYF
j_gene: TRBJ2-5
abundance: -
v_gene: TRBV4-1
d_gene: TRBD2

CDR3nt: TGTGCCACCAGCAGAGCAGTTAGCGGGCAGTATTTT
CDR3aa: CATSRAVSGQYF
j_gene: TRBJ2-3
abundance: -
v_gene: TRBV15
d_gene: -

CDR3nt: TGTGCCAGCAGCTTTGGACTAGCGGACTACAATGAGCAGTTCTTC
CDR3aa: CASSFGLADYNEQFF
j_gene: TRBJ2-1
abundance: -
v_gene: TRBV12-1
d_gene: -

CDR3nt: TGTGCCAGCAGCCAAGATCCTCGACAACTTTACAATGAGCAGTTCTTC
CDR3aa: CASSQDPRQLYNEQFF
j_gene: TRBJ2-1
abundance: -
v_gene: TRBV4-2
d_gene: -

CDR3nt: TGTGCCAGCAGCCTAACCCACAACACAGATACGCAGTATTTT
CDR3aa: CASSLTHNTDTQYF
j_gene: TRBJ2-3
abundance: -
v_gene: TRBV4-2
d_gene: -

CDR3nt: TGTGCCAGCAGCTTAGTTATCGGGATGAATAATGAGCAGTTCTTC
CDR3aa: CASSLVIGMNNEQFF
j_gene: TRBJ2-1
abundance: -
v_gene: TRBV7-9
d_gene: -

CDR3nt: TGTGCCAGCAGAGCGGGGTTGGAGGAGACCCAGTACTTC
CDR3aa: CASRAGLEETQYF
j_gene: TRBJ2-5
abundance: -
v_gene: TRBV28
d_gene: TRBD2

CDR3nt: TGCGCCAGCAGCTTGGATCCCCGGGAGACCCAGTACTTC
CDR3aa: CASSLDPRETQYF
j_gene: TRBJ2-5
abundance: -
v_gene: TRBV5-1
d_gene: -

CDR3nt: TGTGCCAGCACCCTAGCGGGAGGGGTCTACGAGCAGTACTTC
CDR3aa: CASTLAGGVYEQYF
j_gene: TRBJ2-7
abundance: -
v_gene: TRBV7-3
d_gene: TRBD2

CDR3nt: TGTGCCAGCAGCGCGTGGGACAGCTACAATGAGCAGTTCTTC
CDR3aa: CASSAWDSYNEQFF
j_gene: TRBJ2-1
abundance: once
v_gene: TRBV9
d_gene: TRBD1

CDR3nt: TGTGCCAGCTATACACAGGGAGCCCTCACTGAAGCTTTCTTT
CDR3aa: CASYTQGALTEAFF
j_gene: TRBJ1-1
abundance: -
v_gene: TRBV2
d_gene: -